The next 15 T cell receptor beta chains were all read from a single sample in a study of blood T cell repertoires in COVID-19. The table came from immunoSEQ multiplex PCR; TCRdb's copy has only in-frame clones and leaves some out. Of 240,000 or so clones in the sample, roughly four fifths were seen once. Specimen: peripheral blood. Receptors originate from a woman of 80 years or more with acute or convalescent COVID-19.

The V and J genes are TRBV4-2 and TRBJ1-3; D may be TRBD1 (6 bases). This CDR3 region has 16 residues. Germline values: CDR1 LGHNA, CDR2 YNFKEQ. The V end was cut by 5 bases, the J end by 2 bases, with 16 bases between. The CDR3 reads CASSLTGERTGNTIYF. For the CDR3, the DNA is TGTGCCAGCAGCTTGACAGGTGAACGGACTGGAAACACCATATATTTT.

The chain employs TRBV6-2 or TRBV6-3 and TRBJ2-3; 7 bases match TRBD2. The CDR3 is 16 amino acids. Germline CDR1 MNHEY, CDR2 SVGEGT. The ends lost 2 bases at V and 4 bases at J; junction bases unmatched: 9. The CDR3 spells CASSYEGGSLSDTQYF. Written as DNA, the CDR3 is TGTGCCAGCAGTTACGAGGGCGGGAGCTTATCAGATACGCAGTATTTT.

V and J are TRBV7-9 and TRBJ2-1, with 12 positions matching TRBD2. Germline V gene lookup returns CDR1 SEHNR and CDR2 FQNEAQ (reference sequence). After removal of 1 base from V and 7 bases from J, the junction contained 5 bases not matched to a gene. The CDR3 extends over 16 amino acids. For the CDR3, the DNA is TGTGCCAGCAGCTTAGGGGGGACTAGCGGGCAGAATGAGCAGTTCTTC. Protein sequence: CASSLGGTSGQNEQFF.

The chain employs TRBV19 and TRBJ1-5; no definite D call. Germline V CDR1 and CDR2: LNHDA, SQIVND (reference sequence). Trimming took 5 bases from V and 7 from J, leaving 9 bases between them. This CDR3 is 12 amino acids long. The CDR3: CASSFYRQPQHF. The CDR3 DNA reads as TGTGCCAGTAGTTTTTATCGGCAGCCCCAGCATTTT.

The CDR3 sequence: CASIPPSGRPGEQYF. The DNA of the CDR3 is TGTGCCAGCATCCCACCTAGCGGGAGGCCGGGAGAGCAGTACTTC. This chain joins TRBV3-1 (or the pseudogene TRBV3-2) and TRBJ2-7; 11 nucleotides match TRBD2. This CDR3 has 15 residues. V shed 7 bases, J shed 7 bases, and the junction held 12 bases outside the gene matches. Germline V lookup: CDR1 LGHDT, CDR2 YNNKEL (reference sequence).

V is TRBV7-9 and J is TRBJ1-2; tentatively, D is TRBD1 (5 bases). The CDR3 covers 15 residues. V was clipped by 5 bases and J by 4 bases, with 17 bases between them. Per the germline V gene, CDR1 is SEHNR and CDR2 is FQNEAQ (reference sequence). CDR3 amino acids: CASSASGSSPYGYTF. The CDR3 region has the DNA TGTGCCAGCAGCGCGTCAGGGTCTAGTCCCTATGGCTACACCTTC. Supplemented by reference TRBV7-9 and TRBJ1-2, the full variable domain reads DTGVSQNPRHKITKRGQNVTFRCDPISEHNRLYWYRQTLGQGPEFLTYFQNEAQLEKSRLLSDRFSAERPKGSFSTLEIQRTEQGDSAMYLCASSASGSSPYGYTFGSGTRLTVV.

The chain uses TRBV28 and TRBJ1-2, with 8 positions matching TRBD1. Germline CDR1 reads MDHEN; CDR2 reads SYDVKM. Germline trimming cut 7 bases from V and 3 bases from J; bases unmatched to any gene: 4. This CDR3 spans 13 amino acids. Written as DNA, the CDR3 is TGTGCCAGCACCCGGACAGGGCACTATGGCTACACCTTC. Protein product: CASTRTGHYGYTF.

V usage is TRBV19 and J usage is TRBJ1-6, with 8 bases lining up with TRBD1. The CDR3 length is 14 residues. The trim removed 10 bases at V and 5 bases at J, leaving 7 bases unmatched. Germline loops: CDR1 LNHDA, CDR2 SQIVND (reference sequence). CDR3 bases: TGTGCCACCTCAGGACAGGGTAATAATTCACCCCTCCACTTT. Translating gives CATSGQGNNSPLHF.

The chain combines TRBV6-5 with TRBJ2-3, with a possible D match to TRBD1 (6 bases). CDR1 and CDR2 (germline): MNHEY, SVGAGI. With 6 bases removed from V and 2 bases from J, the gap between germline ends came to 15 bases. The CDR3 runs to 15 residues. The CDR3 DNA is TGTGCCAGCAGCCTAACGACAGGCCTCACAGATACGCAGTATTTT. It encodes CASSLTTGLTDTQYF.

This clone was seen a single time. CDR3 region: CASSPQDRQSNYGYTF. The CDR3 region has the DNA TGTGCCAGCTCACCCCAAGACAGGCAATCTAACTATGGCTACACCTTC. The chain joins TRBV18 to TRBJ1-2; tentatively, D is TRBD1 (6 bases). Per the germline V gene, CDR1 is KGHSH and CDR2 is LQKENI. This CDR3 contains 16 residues. V gave up 3 bases and J gave up 0 bases, with 14 bases separating them. Complete variable domain (other parts from reference TRBV18 and TRBJ1-2): NAGVMQNPRHLVRRRGQEARLRCSPMKGHSHVYWYRQLPEEGLKFMVYLQKENIIDESGMPKERFSAEFPKEGPSILRIQQVVRGDSAAYFCASSPQDRQSNYGYTFGSGTRLTVV.

This clone was observed a single time. This sequence joins TRBV7-6 and TRBJ1-2; tentative D call: TRBD1 (6 bases). Germline lookup yields CDR1 SGHVS and CDR2 FNYEAQ. The CDR3 has 14 amino acids. V lost 2 bases, J lost 2 bases, and 9 bases lay in between. As DNA, the CDR3 is TGTGCCAGCAGCTTAAACACAGGGAACTATGGCTACACCTTC. Protein product: CASSLNTGNYGYTF.

CDR3 coding DNA: TGTGCCAGCAGCTTAGTTGGGACAGGCACAGATACGCAGTATTTT. This translates into CASSLVGTGTDTQYF. V and J are TRBV7-2 and TRBJ2-3, with 7 nucleotides matching TRBD1. V lost 1 base, J lost 1 base, and 2 bases stayed unmatched. Germline V gene lookup returns CDR1 SGHTA and CDR2 FQGNSA. The CDR3 runs 15 residues.

V and J are TRBV7-2 and TRBJ2-4, with D maybe TRBD1 (6 bases). This CDR3 region has 14 residues. The V end was cut by 5 bases, the J end by 2 bases, with 10 bases between. Germline-derived CDR1 and CDR2 are SGHTA and FQGNSA. DNA for the CDR3: TGTGCCAGCAGCCCCAGGGGAACCAAAAACATTCAGTACTTC. It specifies CASSPRGTKNIQYF.

This clone was observed a single time. The gene calls are TRBV28 and TRBJ1-6; 9 bases are shared with TRBD1. CDR1 is MDHEN, CDR2 SYDVKM, per germline. The CDR3 consists of 20 residues. V shed 2 bases and J 5 bases; nucleotides not matched to a gene: 16. This CDR3 reads CASSLRTGTGSQKDNSPLHF. The CDR3 region has the DNA TGTGCCAGCAGTTTAAGGACCGGGACAGGGTCCCAAAAAGATAATTCACCCCTCCACTTT.

DNA of the CDR3: TGTGCCAGCAGCCAATGGGCAACAGGGAATGGAAACACCATATATTTT. Protein sequence: CASSQWATGNGNTIYF. The chain uses TRBV3-1 (or the pseudogene TRBV3-2) and TRBJ1-3, with D possibly TRBD1 on 6 matching bases. This CDR3 is 16 amino acids long. Per the germline V gene, CDR1 is LGHDT and CDR2 is YNNKEL (reference sequence). Trimming cost V 2 bases and J 3 bases, with 14 bases left between them.